This T cell receptor beta chain was sequenced in a study of blood T cell repertoires in COVID-19. Study context: Sources were T cells, B-cell-depleted T cells, or PBMCs; the material itself was cDNA or gDNA.

Seattle participants joined during active infection and were tracked over time. The protocol was immunoSEQ multiplex PCR, while the TCRdb copy is restricted to in-frame clones and leaves out a portion. The repertoire holds 150,000 to 180,000 clones, with approximately 86% as singletons. The CDR3 extends over 16 amino acids. Looked up from germline, CDR1 is MNHEY and CDR2 is SVGAGI. V was clipped by 2 bases and J by 0 bases, with 14 bases between them. Sequenced sample: peripheral blood. The rearrangement joins TRBV6-5 to TRBJ2-7; a weak D match, TRBD2 (7 bases). The sequence was obtained from a man aged 60 to 75 with COVID-19, enrolled during active disease. The CDR3 sequence: CASSYAGARPSYEQYF. The CDR3 region has the DNA TGTGCCAGCAGTTACGCGGGGGCGAGACCCTCCTACGAGCAGTACTTC.